A single sample gave rise to the 9 T cell receptor beta chains below, sequenced in a study of cytotoxic CD8 clonotypes in ibrutinib-treated CLL. TCRdb's table, derived via immunoSEQ multiplex PCR, lists solely in-frame clones and lacks some. The table shows about 330,000 clones, with around 66% occurring only once. Sequenced material: PBMCs, taken after 36 months of ibrutinib treatment. These receptors originate from a human donor with chronic lymphocytic leukemia.

V and J are TRBV5-1 and TRBJ1-2, with D hard to call. The CDR3 is 12 residues long. The ends were cut back, 0 bases at V and 7 bases at J, with 7 bases in the middle. Germline V gene data show CDR1 as SGHRS and CDR2 as YFSETQ. CDR3 in DNA: TGCGCCAGCAGCTTGGGAGGTAGTGGCTACACCTTC. This translates into CASSLGGSGYTF.

The chain joins TRBV27 to TRBJ2-5, with 7 positions matching TRBD1. After removal of 5 bases from V and 4 bases from J, the junction contained 7 bases not matched to a gene. CDR1 is MNHEY and CDR2 is SMNVEV in the germline V gene (reference sequence). The CDR3 is 14 amino acids. CDR3 DNA: TGTGCCAGCAGTCCGTCGACAGGGAGAGAGACCCAGTACTTC. Encoded protein: CASSPSTGRETQYF.

The V call is TRBV4-1, the J call TRBJ1-5; possible D gene TRBD1, 5 bases. The V end lost 4 bases, the J end lost 5 bases, and 18 bases lay between the germline ends. CDR1 and CDR2 (germline): MGHRA, YSYEKL. This CDR3 region has 16 residues. This CDR3 reads CASSPTPGYDYQPQHF. In DNA, the CDR3 is TGCGCCAGCAGCCCGACCCCAGGGTACGATTATCAGCCCCAGCATTTT.

The chain couples TRBV20-1 to TRBJ2-5; D is unresolved. This CDR3 contains 11 residues. V was pared by 2 bases and J by 5 bases, with 6 bases between. CDR1 is DFQATT, CDR2 SNEGSKA, per germline (reference sequence). Here the CDR3 reads CSARFGETQYF. The CDR3 DNA sequence: TGCAGTGCTAGATTCGGCGAGACCCAGTACTTC.

Concerning this clone: A junction boundary mismatches the germline segment, possibly from a read error. The CDR3 DNA reads as TGTGCCAGCAGCCTAGAGACTGGTTCCTACGAGCAGTACTTC. Translating it yields CASSLETGSYEQYF. The rearrangement uses TRBV11-2 and TRBJ2-7; D remains ambiguous. CDR3 length: 14 amino acids. Germline loops: CDR1 SGHAT, CDR2 FQNNGV.

The sample holds a few counts of this clone. The V and J genes are TRBV2 and TRBJ2-1; either TRBD1 or TRBD2 may fit D (5 bases each). Trimming cost V 3 bases and J 9 bases, with 9 bases left between them. This CDR3 is 12 amino acids long. Germline V gives CDR1 SNHLY, CDR2 FYNNEI. CDR3 sequence reads: CASSDRGAEQFF. The CDR3 bases are TGTGCCAGCAGTGATAGGGGAGCTGAGCAGTTCTTC.

This rearrangement joins TRBV11-3 to TRBJ2-5; D is uncertain. Germline CDR1 SGHNT, CDR2 YENEEA. The CDR3 spans 13 residues. Trimming cost V 4 bases and J 5 bases, with 11 bases left between them. Here the CDR3 reads CASSYGPRETQYF. The CDR3 bases are TGTGCCAGCAGCTACGGACCCCGGGAGACCCAGTACTTC.

There are a few counts of this clone. This sequence joins TRBV29-1 and TRBJ1-1; no clear D. The CDR3 runs 11 residues. CDR1 is SQVTM and CDR2 is ANQGSEA in the germline V gene. The V gene lost 0 bases and the J gene lost 7 bases, with 6 bases spanning the gap. Written as DNA, the CDR3 is TGCAGCGTTGAAGAGACAATTGAAGCTTTCTTT. Translated: CSVEETIEAFF. Variable domain in full (rest from reference TRBV29-1 and TRBJ1-1): SAVISQKPSRDICQRGTSLTIQCQVDSQVTMMFWYRQQPGQSLTLIATANQGSEATYESGFVIDKFPISRPNLTFSTLTVSNMSPEDSSIYLCSVEETIEAFFGQGTRLTVV.

The chain combines TRBV7-2 with TRBJ1-5; TRBD1 is a possible D gene (5 bases). CDR3 length: 13 amino acids. Germline CDR1 and CDR2: SGHTA and FQGNSA. The ends were cut back, 3 bases at V and 6 bases at J, with 9 bases in the middle. CDR3 coding DNA: TGTGCCAGCAGCTTTCAGGGAAGTCAGCCCCAGCATTTT. Translating gives CASSFQGSQPQHF.